The source of this T cell receptor beta chain is a study of blood T cells in healthy people across ages. Study-level information: About one barcoded beta molecule per two T cells came from capture by template switching.

This clonotype was detected a few times. Its target is unknown. No fewer than 7 million PBMCs went into each sample. Trimming stripped 5 bases from V and 7 bases from J, with 12 bases between. The CDR3 has 12 residues. Per the germline V gene, CDR1 is MNHEY and CDR2 is SMNVEV (reference sequence). Using a J-beta primer mix together with a sample-barcoded 5' primer, a second PCR was run for about 6 to 12 cycles. Each sample yielded at least 2.5 million CDR3-containing paired-end reads. TCRdb passed the 5' RACE reads through MiXCR, listing each CDR3 protein once. The sample has 1.6 million or so distinct CDR3 sequences; about 31% are singletons. The study's findings and limits: Possibly confounding the expanded clonotype changes was the fact that donor CMV status was unknown.

Sequencing was done on a sample of blood. The TCR originated in a woman aged 25 to 39 in good health. The chain uses TRBV27 and TRBJ2-7, with D unclear. CDR3 amino acids: CASSPNRIEQYF. The CDR3 coding sequence is TGTGCCAGCAGTCCCAATCGAATTGAGCAGTACTTC.